Below are 13 T cell receptor beta chains sequenced from a single sample in a study of CD8+ T cells in alopecia areata. Treatment defined: oral pan-JAK inhibitor, 5-10 mg twice daily. In each case, RNA was isolated and then reverse transcribed into cDNA as the sequencing template. Sequencing used immunoSEQ multiplex PCR; TCRdb keeps in-frame clones, though not all of them. The table has about 200,000 clones, 50% to 70% seen once; the top ten hold around 1.4%. This material consisted of CD4+ T cells sorted from blood, taken at week 4, from a patient treated with tofacitinib. Source of these receptors: a human donor with alopecia areata.

The chain links TRBV9 to TRBJ1-2; D unresolved. V lost 0 bases and J lost 7, with 13 bases in between. CDR1 and CDR2 from the germline V gene are SGDLS and YYNGEE. CDR3 length: 14 amino acids. The CDR3 region has the DNA TGTGCCAGCAGCGTAGAGGCGGGGAGTGGTGGCTACACCTTC. Translating it yields CASSVEAGSGGYTF.

The chain couples TRBV5-1 to TRBJ2-1, with D possibly matching TRBD2 (5 bases). This CDR3 is built from 13 residues. Trimming shortened V by 3 bases and J by 9 bases, and 13 bases separated the two germline ends. Germline loops: CDR1 SGHRS, CDR2 YFSETQ. Written as DNA, the CDR3 is TGCGCCAGCAGCTCGGAGGCGGTAGGTGAGCAGTTCTTC. Translation gives CASSSEAVGEQFF.

This rearrangement joins TRBV29-1 to TRBJ1-2; the D gene is possibly TRBD1 (6 bases). Germline V CDR1 and CDR2: SQVTM, ANQGSEA. V was shortened by 1 base and J by 0 bases, with 12 bases between the two germline ends. The CDR3 runs 15 residues. Here the CDR3 DNA reads TGCAGCGTTGAAGGGGGGCAGGGTACTAACTATGGCTACACCTTC. Protein product: CSVEGGQGTNYGYTF.

The table lists this clone with a few counts. The CDR3 bases are TGTGCCAGCAGTGAGCCGGGACAGAGAACAGATACGCAGTATTTT. Amino acids: CASSEPGQRTDTQYF. The chain has TRBV25-1 and TRBJ2-3; TRBD1 agrees at 7 bases. The ends lost 3 bases at V and 3 bases at J; junction bases unmatched: 6. The germline V gene has CDR1 MGHDK and CDR2 SYGVNS. This CDR3 contains 15 residues.

V and J are TRBV7-6 and TRBJ2-7; 8 bases align to TRBD2. The CDR3 is 14 residues long. With V trimmed by 5 bases and J by 3 bases, 6 bases remained unmatched. Germline lookup yields CDR1 SGHVS and CDR2 FNYEAQ. CDR3 sequence reads: CASSPIAGHYEQYF. As DNA, the CDR3 is TGTGCCAGCAGCCCGATAGCGGGACACTACGAGCAGTACTTC.

The chain has TRBV7-2 and TRBJ1-5; D unclear. Trimming stripped 2 bases from V and 5 bases from J, with 7 bases between. The V gene's germline CDR1 is SGHTA and CDR2 FQGNSA. The CDR3 has 13 residues. The CDR3 sequence is CASSLIAHQPQHF. The CDR3 DNA is TGTGCCAGCAGCTTAATCGCCCATCAGCCCCAGCATTTT.

This sequence joins TRBV30 and TRBJ1-2; 8 bases line up with TRBD1. Germline V gives CDR1 GTSNPN, CDR2 SVGIG (reference sequence). The length of the CDR3 is 12 residues. The DNA for the CDR3 is TGTGCTCGAGACAGGGGAAACTATGGCTACACCTTC. It yields the protein CARDRGNYGYTF. The complete variable domain, with remaining parts taken from reference TRBV30 and TRBJ1-2, reads SQTIHQWPATLVQPVGSPLSLECTVEGTSNPNLYWYRQAAGRGLQLLFYSVGIGQISSEVPQNLSASRPQDRQFILSSKKLLLSDSGFYLCARDRGNYGYTFGSGTRLTVV.

The rearrangement joins TRBV2 to TRBJ1-1; D gene uncertain. CDR3 length equals 13 residues. V was trimmed by 8 bases and J by 1 base, leaving 11 bases between them. Germline V gene data show CDR1 as SNHLY and CDR2 as FYNNEI. The CDR3 DNA reads as TGTGCCAGCGGACTTTCTGAGAACACTGAAGCTTTCTTT. Its translation is CASGLSENTEAFF.

This clone showed up just a few times. The chain is built from TRBV5-5 and TRBJ1-2; 7 bases fit TRBD1. In germline, CDR1 is SGHKS, CDR2 YYEKEE (reference sequence). This CDR3 contains 14 residues. V shed 4 bases and J 3 bases; nucleotides not matched to a gene: 6. The chain's CDR3 is CASSPSTGDYGYTF. The CDR3 DNA sequence: TGTGCCAGCAGCCCATCCACAGGGGACTATGGCTACACCTTC.

This clone was detected only a few times. The chain carries TRBV4-3 and TRBJ1-2; unclear D gene. The CDR3 covers 13 residues. V shed 0 bases and J shed 1 base, with 3 bases lying between them. The germline CDR1 and CDR2 sequences are LGHNA and YSLEER. Here the CDR3 reads CASSQDGNYGYTF. CDR3 nucleotides: TGCGCCAGCAGCCAAGACGGTAACTATGGCTACACCTTC.

V usage is TRBV5-1 and J usage is TRBJ1-1, with D hard to call. Deletions cut 4 bases from V and 3 bases from J, with 10 bases between. CDR3 size: 13 residues. Germline V CDR1 and CDR2: SGHRS, YFSETQ. CDR3 DNA sequence: TGCGCCAGCAGCCAAGGACGGGACACTGAAGCTTTCTTT. Translating gives CASSQGRDTEAFF.

The chain employs TRBV7-2 and TRBJ2-3; 7 bases are shared with TRBD2. Trimming removed 6 bases from V and 2 bases from J; junction bases left unmatched: 8. The CDR3 sequence is 15 residues long. The germline gives CDR1 SGHTA, CDR2 FQGNSA. As DNA, the CDR3 is TGTGCCAGCAGGCTGGCTAGCGGCAACACAGATACGCAGTATTTT. This codes for CASRLASGNTDTQYF. The full variable domain, with the rest looked up from reference TRBV7-2 and TRBJ2-3, is GAGVSQSPSNKVTEKGKDVELRCDPISGHTALYWYRQSLGQGLEFLIYFQGNSAPDKSGLPSDRFSAERTGGSVSTLTIQRTQQEDSAVYLCASRLASGNTDTQYFGPGTRLTVL.

This chain connects TRBV5-1 to TRBJ2-2; maybe TRBD1 (5 bases). Germline V CDR1 and CDR2: SGHRS, YFSETQ. CDR3 size: 15 residues. Trimming removed 5 bases from V and 1 base from J, with 12 bases in between. CDR3 DNA sequence: TGCGCCAGCAGGACCAGGGAAGGGAACACCGGGGAGCTGTTTTTT. As protein: CASRTREGNTGELFF.